This is a list of T cell receptor beta chains from one sample in a study of blood T cell repertoires in COVID-19. Using immunoSEQ multiplex PCR, the repertoire was profiled, and TCRdb retains in-frame clones only, with some absent. In the table there are 500,000 to 600,000 clones, around 90% of which are singletons. Sequencing used peripheral blood. These receptors originate from a woman between 50 and 59 years old with COVID-19, enrolled during active disease. The CDR3 runs from the conserved cysteine through the conserved F or W. The D gene is left open where the match is weak.

v_call: TRBV5-4
j_call: TRBJ2-7
d_call: TRBD1
cdr3_aa: CASSVRQGAYEQYF

v_call: TRBV21-1
j_call: TRBJ1-2
d_call: NA
cdr3_aa: CASSIDREFGYGYTF

v_call: TRBV6-5
j_call: TRBJ2-7
d_call: TRBD2
cdr3_aa: CASRDSGGGYEQYF

v_call: TRBV19
j_call: TRBJ1-2
d_call: NA
cdr3_aa: CASQTLSYGYTF

v_call: TRBV30
j_call: TRBJ1-2
d_call: TRBD1
cdr3_aa: CAWSRDRGYYGYTF

v_call: TRBV12-3/TRBV12-4
j_call: TRBJ1-6
d_call: NA
cdr3_aa: CASSFAGSPLHF

v_call: TRBV11-3
j_call: TRBJ1-1
d_call: NA
cdr3_aa: CASSLGQGGNTEAFF

v_call: TRBV5-4
j_call: TRBJ1-3
d_call: NA
cdr3_aa: CASSRGNSGNTIYF

v_call: TRBV24-1
j_call: TRBJ1-3
d_call: TRBD1
cdr3_aa: CATSDFPGTGNSGNTIYF

v_call: TRBV24-1
j_call: TRBJ1-5
d_call: TRBD1
cdr3_aa: CATSDPSGSRDRDNQPQHF

v_call: TRBV4-1
j_call: TRBJ1-5
d_call: NA
cdr3_aa: CASSQEGAPRQPQHF

v_call: TRBV5-4
j_call: TRBJ2-3
d_call: TRBD2
cdr3_aa: CASSLLAGGQDTQYF

v_call: TRBV5-1
j_call: TRBJ1-2
d_call: NA
cdr3_aa: CASSLQGDYGYTF

v_call: TRBV5-1
j_call: TRBJ2-5
d_call: TRBD1
cdr3_aa: CASSLGTGTVQTQYF